The text below deals with one T cell receptor (beta chain). Its antigen is unknown. No base-level quality is on record; no much larger clone is a single base apart. The data are from a study of blood T cell repertoires in COVID-19 (dated by TCRdb to the early 2020s). Notes on the research overall: The collaborator samples originated in the United States, Italy and Spain and spanned the acute and convalescent phases of COVID-19. The material from the prospective study consisted of cDNA or gDNA derived from T cells, B-cell-depleted T cells, or PBMCs. The dataset comprised deeply sampled blood TCRbeta repertoires from subjects exposed to, actively infected with, or recovered from COVID-19. The repertoires were released in a freely available public database intended as a resource for research on the immune response to SARS-CoV-2. Samples came from the ongoing ImmuneRACE study (first 160 participants) plus 1,254 subjects from 6 global collaborators. Nearly every sample came with metadata listing a de-identified subject ID, COVID-19 status, age in years and sex. HLA class I and class II types, where available, came from metadata supplied by the sample provider rather than from assay-based typing.

Each collaborating institution followed its own protocols to collect whole blood in K2EDTA tubes. For TCRbeta analysis, collaborator samples were shipped as frozen whole blood, as isolated PBMCs, or as DNA extracted from either sample type. Measured from the cysteine to the phenylalanine, the CDR3 is 15 residues long. The retained sequence is limited to the CDR3, 45 bases, with the frame set at the first base. The germline V gene (reference sequence) supplies CDR1 LGHDT and CDR2 YNNKEL. The junction shows trimming of 4 bases on V and 8 bases on J, plus 17 bases between the germline ends. TCRbeta CDR3 regions were amplified from genomic DNA using the immunoSEQ Assay, a bias-controlled multiplex PCR. Under the source paper's analysis protocol: The number of nucleated cells in each sample was estimated by amplification of reference gene primers within the assay. Sequence reads were collapsed and filtered to measure the absolute abundance of every unique TCRbeta CDR3 rearrangement. For each sample, productive Simpson clonality was calculated as the square root of Simpson's diversity index over productive rearrangements. TCRdb provides this immuneACCESS table in a form limited to in-frame rearrangements. Some clones are lacking; in checked studies, under half of them reflect an unresolved V gene, and why the rest are absent is not known. Clone size and V and J calls were adopted from that table, with D and trimming inferred from the DNA. The sample contains around 100,000 clones, 75% to 90% of them found a single time. The ten largest clones represent approximately 0.77% of the sample.

Points the paper makes about the study in general: The amount of clinical and demographic metadata varied by source and participant and was provided uncurated.

Sequencing was performed on peripheral blood. The rearranged segments are TRBV3-1 (or the pseudogene TRBV3-2) and TRBJ1-4, with the D gene too uncertain to name. The sequence derives from a woman in her sixties or seventies with acute or convalescent COVID-19. The nucleotides read TGTGCCAGCAGCCCTCAGACATCGGAATGGGAAAAACTGTTTTTT. Its protein product is CASSPQTSEWEKLFF.